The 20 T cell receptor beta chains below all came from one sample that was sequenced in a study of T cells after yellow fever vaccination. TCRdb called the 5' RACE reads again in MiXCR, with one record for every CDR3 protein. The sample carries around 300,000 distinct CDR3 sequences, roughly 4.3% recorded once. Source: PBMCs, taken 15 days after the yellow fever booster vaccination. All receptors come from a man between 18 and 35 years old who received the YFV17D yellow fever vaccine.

The CDR3 sequence: CASSFNRGSEAFF. DNA for the CDR3: TGCGCCAGCAGCTTTAACAGGGGATCTGAAGCTTTCTTT. The J gene is TRBJ1-1, the V gene TRBV5-1; the match to TRBD1 covers 7 bases. J was trimmed by 6 bases and V by 2 bases; bases with no gene match: 4. Germline lookup yields CDR1 SGHRS and CDR2 YFSETQ. The CDR3 sequence is 13 residues long.

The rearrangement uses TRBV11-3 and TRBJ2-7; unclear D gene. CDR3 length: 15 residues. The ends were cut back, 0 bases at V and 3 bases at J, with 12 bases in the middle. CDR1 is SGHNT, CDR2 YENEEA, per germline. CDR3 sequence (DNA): TGTGCCAGCAGCTTAGATGTTGCCCCGTACTACGAGCAGTACTTC. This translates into CASSLDVAPYYEQYF.

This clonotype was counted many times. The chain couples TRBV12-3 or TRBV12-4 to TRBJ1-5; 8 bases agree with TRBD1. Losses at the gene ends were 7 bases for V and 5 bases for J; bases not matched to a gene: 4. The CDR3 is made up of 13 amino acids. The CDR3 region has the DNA TGTGCCAGCACACAGGGGGGGTATCAGCCCCAGCATTTT. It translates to CASTQGGYQPQHF.

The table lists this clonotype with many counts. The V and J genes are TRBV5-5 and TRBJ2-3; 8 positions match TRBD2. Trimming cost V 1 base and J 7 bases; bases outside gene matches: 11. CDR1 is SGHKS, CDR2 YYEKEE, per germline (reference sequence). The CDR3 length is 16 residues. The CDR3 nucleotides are TGTGCCAGCAGCTTGTGGCGGGGGGCCGAAGTTCATACGCAGTATTTT. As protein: CASSLWRGAEVHTQYF.

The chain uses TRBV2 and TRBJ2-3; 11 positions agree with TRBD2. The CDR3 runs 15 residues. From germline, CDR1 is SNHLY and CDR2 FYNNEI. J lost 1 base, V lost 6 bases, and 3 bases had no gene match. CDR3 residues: CASSKTSGGTDTQYF. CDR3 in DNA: TGTGCCAGCAGCAAGACTAGCGGGGGCACAGATACGCAGTATTTT.

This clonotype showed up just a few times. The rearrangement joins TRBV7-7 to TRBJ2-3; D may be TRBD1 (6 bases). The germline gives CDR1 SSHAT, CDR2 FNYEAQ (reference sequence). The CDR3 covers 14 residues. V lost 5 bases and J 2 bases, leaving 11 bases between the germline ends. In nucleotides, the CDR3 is TGTGCCAGCAGCGCAGGACAGCACACAGATACGCAGTATTTT. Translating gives CASSAGQHTDTQYF.

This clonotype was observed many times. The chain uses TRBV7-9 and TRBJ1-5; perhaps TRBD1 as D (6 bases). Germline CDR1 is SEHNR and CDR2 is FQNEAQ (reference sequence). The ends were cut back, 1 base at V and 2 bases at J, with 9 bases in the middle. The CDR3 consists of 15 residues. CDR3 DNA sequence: TGTGCCAGCAGCTTAGTGGGGGCGGGCAATCAGCCCCAGCATTTT. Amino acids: CASSLVGAGNQPQHF.

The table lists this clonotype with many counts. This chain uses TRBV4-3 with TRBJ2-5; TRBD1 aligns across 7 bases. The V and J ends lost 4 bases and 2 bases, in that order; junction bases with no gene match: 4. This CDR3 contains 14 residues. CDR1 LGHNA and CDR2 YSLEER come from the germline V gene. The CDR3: CASSPRQGQETQYF. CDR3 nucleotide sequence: TGCGCCAGCAGCCCTCGACAGGGACAAGAGACCCAGTACTTC.

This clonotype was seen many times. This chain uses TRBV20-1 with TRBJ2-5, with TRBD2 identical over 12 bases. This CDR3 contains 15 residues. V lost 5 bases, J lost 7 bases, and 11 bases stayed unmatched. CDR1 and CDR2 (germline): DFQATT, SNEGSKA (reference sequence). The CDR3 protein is CSARHTLGLAGTQYF. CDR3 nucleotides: TGCAGTGCTCGCCACACCTTGGGACTAGCGGGGACCCAGTACTTC.

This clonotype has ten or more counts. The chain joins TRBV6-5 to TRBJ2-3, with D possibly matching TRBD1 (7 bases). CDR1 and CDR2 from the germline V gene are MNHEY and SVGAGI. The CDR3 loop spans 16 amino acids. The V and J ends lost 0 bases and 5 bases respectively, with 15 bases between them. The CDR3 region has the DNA TGTGCCAGCAGTTACTCGGGGGGACAGAGCGGAGATACGCAGTATTTT. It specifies CASSYSGGQSGDTQYF.

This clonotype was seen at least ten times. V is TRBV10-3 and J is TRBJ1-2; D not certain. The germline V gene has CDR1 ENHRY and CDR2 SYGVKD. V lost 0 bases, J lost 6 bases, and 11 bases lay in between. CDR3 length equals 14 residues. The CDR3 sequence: CAISESAVPHGYTF. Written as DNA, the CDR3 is TGTGCCATCAGTGAGTCAGCAGTCCCACATGGCTACACCTTC.

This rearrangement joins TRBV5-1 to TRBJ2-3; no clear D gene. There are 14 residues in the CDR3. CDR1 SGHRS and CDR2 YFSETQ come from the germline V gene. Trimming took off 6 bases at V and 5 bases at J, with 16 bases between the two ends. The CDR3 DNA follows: TGCGCCAGCAACCTCTTGGGCGACAAAGATACGCAGTATTTT. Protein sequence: CASNLLGDKDTQYF.

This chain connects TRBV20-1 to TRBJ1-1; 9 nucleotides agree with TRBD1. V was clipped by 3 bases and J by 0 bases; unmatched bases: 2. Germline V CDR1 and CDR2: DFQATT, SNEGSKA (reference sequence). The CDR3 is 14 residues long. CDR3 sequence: CSARGDRVNTEAFF. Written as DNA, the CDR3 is TGCAGTGCTAGGGGGGACAGGGTGAACACTGAAGCTTTCTTT.

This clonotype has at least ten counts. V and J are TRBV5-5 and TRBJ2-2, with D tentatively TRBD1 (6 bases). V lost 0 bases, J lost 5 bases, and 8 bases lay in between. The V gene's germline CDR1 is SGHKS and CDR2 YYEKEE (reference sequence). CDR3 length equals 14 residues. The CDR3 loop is CASSLGQATGELFF. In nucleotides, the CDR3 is TGTGCCAGCAGCTTGGGACAGGCGACCGGGGAGCTGTTTTTT.

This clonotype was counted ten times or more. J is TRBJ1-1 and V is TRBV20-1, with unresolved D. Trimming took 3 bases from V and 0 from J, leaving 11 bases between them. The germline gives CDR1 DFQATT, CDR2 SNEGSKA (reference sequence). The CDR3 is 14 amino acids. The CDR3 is CSASLDSMNTEAFF. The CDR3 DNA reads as TGCAGTGCTAGCTTGGATTCCATGAACACTGAAGCTTTCTTT.

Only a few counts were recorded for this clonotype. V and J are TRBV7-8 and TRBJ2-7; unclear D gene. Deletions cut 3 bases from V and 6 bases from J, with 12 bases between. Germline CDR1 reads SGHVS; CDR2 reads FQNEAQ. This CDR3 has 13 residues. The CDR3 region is CASSFQRTVEQYF. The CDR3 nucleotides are TGTGCCAGCAGCTTTCAACGTACCGTCGAGCAGTACTTC.

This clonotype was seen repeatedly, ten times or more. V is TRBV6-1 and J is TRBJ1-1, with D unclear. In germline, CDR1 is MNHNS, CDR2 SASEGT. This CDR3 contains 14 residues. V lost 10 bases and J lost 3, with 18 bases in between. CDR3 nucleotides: TGTGCCACCGACTCCAAGGAGACCCACACTGAAGCTTTCTTT. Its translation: CATDSKETHTEAFF.

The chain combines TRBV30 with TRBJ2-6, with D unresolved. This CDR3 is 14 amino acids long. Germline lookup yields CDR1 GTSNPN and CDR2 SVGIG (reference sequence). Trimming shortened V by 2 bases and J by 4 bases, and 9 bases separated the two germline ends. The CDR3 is CAWSTEPGANVLTF. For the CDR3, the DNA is TGTGCCTGGAGTACCGAACCCGGGGCCAACGTCCTGACTTTC.

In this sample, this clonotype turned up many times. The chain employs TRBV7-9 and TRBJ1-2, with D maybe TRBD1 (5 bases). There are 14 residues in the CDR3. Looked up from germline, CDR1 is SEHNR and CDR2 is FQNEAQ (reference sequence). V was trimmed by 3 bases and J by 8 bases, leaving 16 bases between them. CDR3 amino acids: CASSFFQGTGGYTF. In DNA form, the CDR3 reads TGTGCCAGCAGCTTCTTCCAGGGCACGGGCGGCTACACCTTC.

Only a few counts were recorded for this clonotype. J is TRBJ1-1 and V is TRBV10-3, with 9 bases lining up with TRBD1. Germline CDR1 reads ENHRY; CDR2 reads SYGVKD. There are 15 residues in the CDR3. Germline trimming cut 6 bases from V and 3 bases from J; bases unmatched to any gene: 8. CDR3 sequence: CAIRWTGERDTEAFF. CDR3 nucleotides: TGTGCCATCAGGTGGACAGGGGAACGGGACACTGAAGCTTTCTTT.